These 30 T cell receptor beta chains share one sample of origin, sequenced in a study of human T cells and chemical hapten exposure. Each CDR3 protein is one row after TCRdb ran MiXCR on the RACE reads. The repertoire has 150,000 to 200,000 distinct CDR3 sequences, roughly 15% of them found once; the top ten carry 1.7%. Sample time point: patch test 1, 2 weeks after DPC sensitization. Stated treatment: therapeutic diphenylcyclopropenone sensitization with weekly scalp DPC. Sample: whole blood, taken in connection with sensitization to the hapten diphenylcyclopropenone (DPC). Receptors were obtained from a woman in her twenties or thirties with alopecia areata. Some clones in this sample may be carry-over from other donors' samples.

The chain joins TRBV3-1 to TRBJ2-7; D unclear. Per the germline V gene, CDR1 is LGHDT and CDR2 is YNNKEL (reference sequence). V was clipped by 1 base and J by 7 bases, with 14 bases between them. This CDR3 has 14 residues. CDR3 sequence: CASSQGAREREQYF. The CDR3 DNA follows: TGTGCCAGCAGCCAAGGTGCTAGGGAACGAGAGCAGTACTTC.

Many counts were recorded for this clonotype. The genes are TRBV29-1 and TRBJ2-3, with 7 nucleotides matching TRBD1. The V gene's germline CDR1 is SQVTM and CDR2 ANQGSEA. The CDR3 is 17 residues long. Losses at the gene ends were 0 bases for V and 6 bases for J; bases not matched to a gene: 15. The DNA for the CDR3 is TGCAGCGTTGAAGACGAGACAGCTGGTCAGGGGGTCGATACGCAGTATTTT. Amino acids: CSVEDETAGQGVDTQYF.

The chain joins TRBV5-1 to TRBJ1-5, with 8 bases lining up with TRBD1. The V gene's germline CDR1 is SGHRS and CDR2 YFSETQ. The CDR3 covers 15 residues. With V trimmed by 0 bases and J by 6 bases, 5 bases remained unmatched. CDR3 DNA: TGCGCCAGCAGCTTGGCGGGGGACAGGAGTCAGCCCCAGCATTTT. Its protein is CASSLAGDRSQPQHF.

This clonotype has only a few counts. The CDR3 reads CASSLAPSTGELFF. CDR3 sequence (DNA): TGTGCCAGCAGCTTAGCGCCCAGTACCGGGGAGCTGTTTTTT. The chain combines TRBV7-6 with TRBJ2-2; D gene unclear. Trimming left V 0 bases short and J 5 bases short, with 7 bases between. This CDR3 spans 14 amino acids. Germline V gene sequence: CDR1 SGHVS, CDR2 FNYEAQ. Full variable domain (remainder filled in from reference TRBV7-6 and TRBJ2-2): GAGVSQSPRYKVTKRGQDVALRCDPISGHVSLYWYRQALGQGPEFLTYFNYEAQQDKSGLPNDRFSAERPEGSISTLTIQRTEQRDSAMYRCASSLAPSTGELFFGEGSRLTVL.

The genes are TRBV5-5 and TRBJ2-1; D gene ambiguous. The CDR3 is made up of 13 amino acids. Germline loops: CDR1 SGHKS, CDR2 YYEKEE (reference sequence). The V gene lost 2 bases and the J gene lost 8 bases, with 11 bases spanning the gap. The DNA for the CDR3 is TGTGCCAGCAGCTTCCCCCAGCAGGATGAGCAGTTCTTC. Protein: CASSFPQQDEQFF.

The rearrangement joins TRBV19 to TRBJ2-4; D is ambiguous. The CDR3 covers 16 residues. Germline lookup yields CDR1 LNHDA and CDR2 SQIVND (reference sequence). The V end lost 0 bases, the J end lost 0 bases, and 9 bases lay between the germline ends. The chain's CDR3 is CASSIEHYSAKNIQYF. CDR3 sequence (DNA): TGTGCCAGTAGTATAGAACACTACTCAGCCAAAAACATTCAGTACTTC.

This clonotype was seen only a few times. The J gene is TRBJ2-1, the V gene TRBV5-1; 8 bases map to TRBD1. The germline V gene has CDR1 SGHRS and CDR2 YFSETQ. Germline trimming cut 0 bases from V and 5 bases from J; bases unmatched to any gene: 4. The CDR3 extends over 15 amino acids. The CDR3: CASSLAPGGHNEQFF. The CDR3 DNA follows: TGCGCCAGCAGCTTGGCTCCAGGGGGCCACAATGAGCAGTTCTTC.

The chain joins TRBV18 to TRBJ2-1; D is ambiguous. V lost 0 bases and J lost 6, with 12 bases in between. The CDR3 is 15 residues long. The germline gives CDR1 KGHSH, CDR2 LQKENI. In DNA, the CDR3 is TGTGCCAGCTCACCACCGGCCAGTTCCCCCAATGAGCAGTTCTTC. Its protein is CASSPPASSPNEQFF.

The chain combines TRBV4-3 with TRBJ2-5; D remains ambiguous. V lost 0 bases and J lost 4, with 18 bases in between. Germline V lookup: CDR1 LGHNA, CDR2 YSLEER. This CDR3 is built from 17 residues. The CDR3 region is CASSQEWARMQLETQYF. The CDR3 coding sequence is TGCGCCAGCAGCCAAGAATGGGCCAGGATGCAGTTAGAGACCCAGTACTTC.

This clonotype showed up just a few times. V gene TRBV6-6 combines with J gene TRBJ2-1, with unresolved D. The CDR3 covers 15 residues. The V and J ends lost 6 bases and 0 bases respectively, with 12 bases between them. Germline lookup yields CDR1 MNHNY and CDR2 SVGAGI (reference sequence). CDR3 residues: CASSLIQSSYNEQFF. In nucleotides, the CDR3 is TGTGCCAGCAGCCTAATCCAAAGCTCCTACAATGAGCAGTTCTTC.

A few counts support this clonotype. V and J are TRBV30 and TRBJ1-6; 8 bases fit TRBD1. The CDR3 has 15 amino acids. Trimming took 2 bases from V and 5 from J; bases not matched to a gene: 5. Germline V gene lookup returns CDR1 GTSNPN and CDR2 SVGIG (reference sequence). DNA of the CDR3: TGTGCCTGGAGTAAACCGGGACAGGATAATTCACCCCTCCACTTT. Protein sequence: CAWSKPGQDNSPLHF.

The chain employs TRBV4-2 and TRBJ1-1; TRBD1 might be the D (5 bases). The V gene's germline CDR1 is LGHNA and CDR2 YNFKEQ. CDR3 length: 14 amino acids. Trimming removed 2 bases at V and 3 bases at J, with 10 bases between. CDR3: CASSQMGRDTEAFF. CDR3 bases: TGTGCCAGCAGCCAAATGGGCAGGGACACTGAAGCTTTCTTT.

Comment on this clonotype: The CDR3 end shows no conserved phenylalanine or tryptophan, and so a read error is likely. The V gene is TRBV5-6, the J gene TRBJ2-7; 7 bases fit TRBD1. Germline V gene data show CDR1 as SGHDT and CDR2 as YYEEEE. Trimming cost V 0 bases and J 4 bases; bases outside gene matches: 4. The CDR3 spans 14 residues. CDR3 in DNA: TGTGCCAGCAGCTTGGGAGGGGGCCGGTACGAGCAGTACTCC. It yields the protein CASSLGGGRYEQYS.

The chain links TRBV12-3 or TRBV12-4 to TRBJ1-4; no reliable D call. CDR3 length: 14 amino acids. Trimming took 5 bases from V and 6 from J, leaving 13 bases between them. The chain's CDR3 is CASSEGGRHEKLFF. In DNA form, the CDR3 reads TGTGCCAGCAGTGAGGGAGGGCGACATGAAAAACTGTTTTTT.

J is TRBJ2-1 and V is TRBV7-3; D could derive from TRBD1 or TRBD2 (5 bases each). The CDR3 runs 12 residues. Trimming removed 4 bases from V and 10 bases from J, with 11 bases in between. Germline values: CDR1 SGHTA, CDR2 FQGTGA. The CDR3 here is CASSSSRGEQFF. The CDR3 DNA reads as TGTGCCAGCAGCTCATCGAGGGGCGAGCAGTTCTTC.

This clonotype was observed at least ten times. The CDR3 loop is CASSQDLRLEQYF. CDR3 bases: TGCGCCAGCAGCCAAGATCTTCGCCTTGAGCAGTACTTC. The chain joins TRBV4-1 to TRBJ2-7; D gene unclear. This CDR3 has 13 amino acids. Deletions cut 0 bases from V and 7 bases from J, with 10 bases between. Germline V CDR1 and CDR2: MGHRA, YSYEKL.

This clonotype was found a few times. As DNA, the CDR3 is TGTGCCAGCAGCCATGGGGGACTAGCGGGAAACAATGAGCAGTTCTTC. Amino acid sequence: CASSHGGLAGNNEQFF. This chain uses TRBV3-1 with TRBJ2-1, with 13 bases fitting TRBD2. Germline CDR1 and CDR2: LGHDT and YNNKEL (reference sequence). The CDR3 covers 16 residues. V lost 3 bases to trimming and J lost 5 bases; unmatched junction nucleotides: 4.

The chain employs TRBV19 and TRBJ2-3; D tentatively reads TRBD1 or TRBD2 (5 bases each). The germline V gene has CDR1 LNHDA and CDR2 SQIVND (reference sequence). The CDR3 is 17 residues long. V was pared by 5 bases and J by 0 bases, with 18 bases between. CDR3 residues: CASSPLGVATSTDTQYF. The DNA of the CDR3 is TGTGCCAGTAGTCCCCTGGGGGTAGCGACTAGCACAGATACGCAGTATTTT. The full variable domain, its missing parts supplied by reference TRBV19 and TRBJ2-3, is DGGITQSPKYLFRKEGQNVTLSCEQNLNHDAMYWYRQDPGQGLRLIYYSQIVNDFQKGDIAEGYSVSREKKESFPLTVTSAQKNPTAFYLCASSPLGVATSTDTQYFGPGTRLTVL.

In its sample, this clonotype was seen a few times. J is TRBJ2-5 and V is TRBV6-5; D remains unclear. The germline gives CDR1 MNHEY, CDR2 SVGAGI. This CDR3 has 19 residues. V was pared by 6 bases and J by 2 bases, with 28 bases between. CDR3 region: CASRDHRAFNPNHQETQYF. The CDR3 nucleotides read TGTGCCAGCAGGGACCATCGGGCCTTCAACCCAAACCATCAAGAGACCCAGTACTTC.

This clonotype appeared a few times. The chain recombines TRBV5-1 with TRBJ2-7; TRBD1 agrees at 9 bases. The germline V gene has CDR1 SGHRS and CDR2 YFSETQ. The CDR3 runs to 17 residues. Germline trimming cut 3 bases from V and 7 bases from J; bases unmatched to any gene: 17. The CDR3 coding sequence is TGCGCCAGCAGCTCGACCGCTCTCGGGACAGGGTCCGGGGAGCAGTACTTC. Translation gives CASSSTALGTGSGEQYF.

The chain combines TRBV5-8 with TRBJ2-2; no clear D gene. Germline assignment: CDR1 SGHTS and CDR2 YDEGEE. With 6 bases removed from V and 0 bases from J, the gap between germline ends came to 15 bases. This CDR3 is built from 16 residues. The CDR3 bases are TGTGCCAGCACCACCTTCAAACAGCCGAACACCGGGGAGCTGTTTTTT. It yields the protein CASTTFKQPNTGELFF. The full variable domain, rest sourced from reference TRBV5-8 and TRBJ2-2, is EAGVTQSPTHLIKTRGQQATLRCSPISGHTSVYWYQQALGLGLQFLLWYDEGEERNRGNFPPRFSGRQFPNYSSELNVNALELEDSALYLCASTTFKQPNTGELFFGEGSRLTVL.

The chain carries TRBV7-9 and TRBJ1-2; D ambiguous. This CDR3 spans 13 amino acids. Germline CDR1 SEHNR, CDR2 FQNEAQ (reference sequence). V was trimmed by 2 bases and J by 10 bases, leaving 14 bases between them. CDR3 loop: CASSLSPGSDYTF. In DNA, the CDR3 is TGTGCCAGCAGCTTATCCCCGGGAAGCGACTACACCTTC.

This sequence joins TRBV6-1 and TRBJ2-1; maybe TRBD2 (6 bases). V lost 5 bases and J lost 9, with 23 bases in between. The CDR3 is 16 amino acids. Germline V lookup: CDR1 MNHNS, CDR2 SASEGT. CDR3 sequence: CASSPRAGPGASEQFF. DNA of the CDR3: TGTGCCAGCAGTCCCCGAGCGGGCCCTGGGGCGAGTGAGCAGTTCTTC.

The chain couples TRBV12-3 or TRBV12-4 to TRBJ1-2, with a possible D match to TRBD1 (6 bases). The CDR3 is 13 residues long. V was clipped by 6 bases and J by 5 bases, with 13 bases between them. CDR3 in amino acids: CASSPGQKYGYTF. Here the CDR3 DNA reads TGTGCCAGCAGCCCCGGACAGAAATATGGCTACACCTTC.

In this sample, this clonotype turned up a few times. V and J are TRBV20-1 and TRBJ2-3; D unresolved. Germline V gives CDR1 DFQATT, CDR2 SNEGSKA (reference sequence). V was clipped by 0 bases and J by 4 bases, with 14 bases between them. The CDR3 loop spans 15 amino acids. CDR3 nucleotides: TGCAGTGCTAGAGAGTACCTAGGCCCGCCAGATACGCAGTATTTT. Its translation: CSAREYLGPPDTQYF.

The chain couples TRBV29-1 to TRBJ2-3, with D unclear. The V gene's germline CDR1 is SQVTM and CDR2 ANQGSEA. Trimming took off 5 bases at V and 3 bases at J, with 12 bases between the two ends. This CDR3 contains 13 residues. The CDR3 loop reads CSVTSPRTDTQYF. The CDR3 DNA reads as TGCAGCGTTACGAGCCCACGAACAGATACGCAGTATTTT.

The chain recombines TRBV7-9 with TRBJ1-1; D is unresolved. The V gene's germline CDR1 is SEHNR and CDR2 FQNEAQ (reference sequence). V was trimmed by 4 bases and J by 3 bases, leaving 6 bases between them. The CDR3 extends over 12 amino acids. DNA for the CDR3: TGTGCCAGCAGCTCTTCCCACACTGAAGCTTTCTTT. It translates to CASSSSHTEAFF.

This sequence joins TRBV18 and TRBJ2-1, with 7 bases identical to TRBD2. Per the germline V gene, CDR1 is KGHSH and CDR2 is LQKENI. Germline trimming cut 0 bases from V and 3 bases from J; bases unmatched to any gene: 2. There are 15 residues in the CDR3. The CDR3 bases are TGTGCCAGCTCACCACCCAGCGGGGACTACAATGAGCAGTTCTTC. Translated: CASSPPSGDYNEQFF.

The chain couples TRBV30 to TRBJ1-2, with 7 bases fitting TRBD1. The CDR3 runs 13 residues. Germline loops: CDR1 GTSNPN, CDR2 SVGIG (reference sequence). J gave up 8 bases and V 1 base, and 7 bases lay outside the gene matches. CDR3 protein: CAWSGPGGNGYTF. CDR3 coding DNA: TGTGCCTGGAGTGGTCCAGGGGGTAACGGCTACACCTTC.

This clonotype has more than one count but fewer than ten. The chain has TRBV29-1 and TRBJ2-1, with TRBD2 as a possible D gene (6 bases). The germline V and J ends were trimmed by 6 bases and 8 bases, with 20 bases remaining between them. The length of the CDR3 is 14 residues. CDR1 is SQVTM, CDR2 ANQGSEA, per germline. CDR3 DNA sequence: TGCAGCGTCGCGGGACTCCCGGACCACCATGAGCAGTTCTTC. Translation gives CSVAGLPDHHEQFF.